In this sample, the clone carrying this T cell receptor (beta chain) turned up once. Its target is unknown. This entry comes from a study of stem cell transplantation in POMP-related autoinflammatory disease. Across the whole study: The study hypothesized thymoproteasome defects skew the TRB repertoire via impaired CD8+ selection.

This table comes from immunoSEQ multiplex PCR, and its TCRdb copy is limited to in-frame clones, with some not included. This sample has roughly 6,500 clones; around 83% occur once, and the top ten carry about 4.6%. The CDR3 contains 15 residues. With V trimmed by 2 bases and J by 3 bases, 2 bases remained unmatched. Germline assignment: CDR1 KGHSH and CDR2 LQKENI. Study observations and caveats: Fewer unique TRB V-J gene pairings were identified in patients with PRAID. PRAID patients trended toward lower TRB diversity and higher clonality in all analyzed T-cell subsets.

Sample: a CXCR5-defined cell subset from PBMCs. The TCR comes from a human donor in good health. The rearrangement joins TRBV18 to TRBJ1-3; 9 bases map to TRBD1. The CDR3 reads CASSPSGQGGNTIYF. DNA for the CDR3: TGTGCCAGCTCACCATCGGGACAGGGTGGAAACACCATATATTTT.